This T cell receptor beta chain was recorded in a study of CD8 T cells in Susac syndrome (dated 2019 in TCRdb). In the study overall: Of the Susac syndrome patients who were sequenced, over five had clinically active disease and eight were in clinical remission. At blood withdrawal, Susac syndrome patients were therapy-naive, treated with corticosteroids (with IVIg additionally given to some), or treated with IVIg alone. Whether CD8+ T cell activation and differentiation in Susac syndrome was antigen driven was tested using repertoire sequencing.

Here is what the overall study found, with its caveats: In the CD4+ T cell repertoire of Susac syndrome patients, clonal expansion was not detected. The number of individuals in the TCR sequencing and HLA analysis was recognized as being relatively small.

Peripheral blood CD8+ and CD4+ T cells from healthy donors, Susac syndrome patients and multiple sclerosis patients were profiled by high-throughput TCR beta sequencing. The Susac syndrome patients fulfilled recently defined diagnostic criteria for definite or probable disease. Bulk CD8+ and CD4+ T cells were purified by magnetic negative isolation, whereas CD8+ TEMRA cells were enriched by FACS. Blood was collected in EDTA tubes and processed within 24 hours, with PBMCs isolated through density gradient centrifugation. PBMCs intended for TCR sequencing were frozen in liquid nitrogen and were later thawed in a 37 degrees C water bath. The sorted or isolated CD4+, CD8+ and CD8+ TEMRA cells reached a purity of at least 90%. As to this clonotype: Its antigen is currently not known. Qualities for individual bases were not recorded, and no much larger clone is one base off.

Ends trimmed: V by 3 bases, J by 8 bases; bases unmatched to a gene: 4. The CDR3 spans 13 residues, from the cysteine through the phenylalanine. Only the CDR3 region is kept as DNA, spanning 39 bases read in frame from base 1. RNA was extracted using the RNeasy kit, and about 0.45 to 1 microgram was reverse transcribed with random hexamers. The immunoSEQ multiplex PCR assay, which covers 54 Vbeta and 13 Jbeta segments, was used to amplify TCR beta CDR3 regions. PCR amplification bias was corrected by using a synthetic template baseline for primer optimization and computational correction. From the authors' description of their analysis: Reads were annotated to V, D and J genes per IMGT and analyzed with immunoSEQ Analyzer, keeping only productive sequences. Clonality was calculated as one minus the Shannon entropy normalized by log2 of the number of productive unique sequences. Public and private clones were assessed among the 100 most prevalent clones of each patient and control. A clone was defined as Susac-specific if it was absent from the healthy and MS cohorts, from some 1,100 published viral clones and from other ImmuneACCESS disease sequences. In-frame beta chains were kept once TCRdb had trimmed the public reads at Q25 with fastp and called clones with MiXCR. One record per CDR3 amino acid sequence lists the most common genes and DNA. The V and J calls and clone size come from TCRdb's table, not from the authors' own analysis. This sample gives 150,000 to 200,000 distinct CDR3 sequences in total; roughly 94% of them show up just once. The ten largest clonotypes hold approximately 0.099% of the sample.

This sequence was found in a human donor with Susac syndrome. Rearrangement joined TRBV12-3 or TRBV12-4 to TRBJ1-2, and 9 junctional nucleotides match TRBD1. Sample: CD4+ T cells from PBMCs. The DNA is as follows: TGTGCCAGCAGTTTGCGGACAGGGGACGGCTACACCTTC. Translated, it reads CASSLRTGDGYTF.